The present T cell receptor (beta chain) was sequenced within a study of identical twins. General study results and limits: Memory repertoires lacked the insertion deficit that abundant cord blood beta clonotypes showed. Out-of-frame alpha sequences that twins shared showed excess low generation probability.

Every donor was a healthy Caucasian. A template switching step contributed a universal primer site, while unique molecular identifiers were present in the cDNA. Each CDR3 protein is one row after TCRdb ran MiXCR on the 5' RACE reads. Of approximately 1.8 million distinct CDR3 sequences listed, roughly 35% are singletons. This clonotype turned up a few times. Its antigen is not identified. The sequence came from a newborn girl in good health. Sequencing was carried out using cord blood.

CDR3 sequence (DNA): TGTGCCAGCAGTTCAGGGGGCGCCGACGAGCAGTACTTC. It codes for CASSSGGADEQYF. This sequence joins TRBV28 and TRBJ2-5, with 8 bases identical to TRBD1. The J call may be in error: the DNA end matches TRBJ2-7 better. The CDR3 is 13 residues long. Germline CDR1 and CDR2: MDHEN and SYDVKM.